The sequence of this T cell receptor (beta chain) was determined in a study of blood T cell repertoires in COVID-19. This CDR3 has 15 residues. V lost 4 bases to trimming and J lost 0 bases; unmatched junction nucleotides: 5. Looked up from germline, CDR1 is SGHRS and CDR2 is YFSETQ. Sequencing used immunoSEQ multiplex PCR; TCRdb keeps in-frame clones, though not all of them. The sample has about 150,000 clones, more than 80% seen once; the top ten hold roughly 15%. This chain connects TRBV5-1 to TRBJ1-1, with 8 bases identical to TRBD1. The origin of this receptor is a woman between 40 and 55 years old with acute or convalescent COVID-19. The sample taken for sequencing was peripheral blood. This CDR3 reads CASSQMTGVNTEAFF. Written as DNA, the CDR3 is TGCGCCAGCAGCCAGATGACAGGGGTGAACACTGAAGCTTTCTTT.